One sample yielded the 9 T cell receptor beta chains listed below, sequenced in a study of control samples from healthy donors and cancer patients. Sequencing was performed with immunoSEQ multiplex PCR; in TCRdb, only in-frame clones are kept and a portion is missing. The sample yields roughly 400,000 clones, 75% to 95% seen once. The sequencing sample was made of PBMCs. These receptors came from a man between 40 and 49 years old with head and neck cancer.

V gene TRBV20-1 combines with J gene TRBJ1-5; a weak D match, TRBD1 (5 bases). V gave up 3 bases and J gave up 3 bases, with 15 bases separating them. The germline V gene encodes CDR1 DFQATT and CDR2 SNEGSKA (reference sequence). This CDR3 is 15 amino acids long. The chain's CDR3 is CSASRGQGINQPQHF. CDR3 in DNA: TGCAGTGCTAGTAGAGGTCAGGGTATCAATCAGCCCCAGCATTTT.

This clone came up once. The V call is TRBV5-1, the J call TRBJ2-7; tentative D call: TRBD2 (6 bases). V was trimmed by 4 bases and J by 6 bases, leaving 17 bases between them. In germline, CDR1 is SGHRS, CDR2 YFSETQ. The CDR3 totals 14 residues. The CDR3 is CASSLTGTPSEQYF. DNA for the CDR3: TGCGCCAGCAGCCTAACCGGGACTCCGTCCGAGCAGTACTTC.

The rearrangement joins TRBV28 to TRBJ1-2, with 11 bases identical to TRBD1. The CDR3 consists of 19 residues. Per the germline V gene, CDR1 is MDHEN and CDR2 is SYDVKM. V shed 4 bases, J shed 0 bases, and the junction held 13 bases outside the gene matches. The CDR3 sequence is CASSWTGGVFLGSNYGYTF. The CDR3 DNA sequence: TGTGCCAGCAGTTGGACAGGGGGCGTTTTTTTGGGGTCTAACTATGGCTACACCTTC.

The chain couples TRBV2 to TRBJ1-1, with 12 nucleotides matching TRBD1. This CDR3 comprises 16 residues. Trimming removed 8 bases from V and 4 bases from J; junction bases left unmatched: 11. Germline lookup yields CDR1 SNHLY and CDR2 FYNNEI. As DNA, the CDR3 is TGTGCCAGCCTTCCGGGACAGGGGGCCGTGGGCACTGAAGCTTTCTTT. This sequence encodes CASLPGQGAVGTEAFF.

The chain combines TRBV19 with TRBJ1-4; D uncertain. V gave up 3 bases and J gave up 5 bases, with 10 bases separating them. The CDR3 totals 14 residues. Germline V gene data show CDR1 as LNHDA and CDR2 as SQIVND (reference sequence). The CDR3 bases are TGTGCCAGTAGTATTGGGCAGAGAAATGAAAAACTGTTTTTT. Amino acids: CASSIGQRNEKLFF.

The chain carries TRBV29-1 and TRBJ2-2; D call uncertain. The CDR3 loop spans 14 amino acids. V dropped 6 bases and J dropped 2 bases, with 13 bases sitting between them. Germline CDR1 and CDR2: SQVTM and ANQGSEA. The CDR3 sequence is CSVTPRGNTGELFF. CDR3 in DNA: TGCAGCGTCACGCCGCGCGGAAACACCGGGGAGCTGTTTTTT.

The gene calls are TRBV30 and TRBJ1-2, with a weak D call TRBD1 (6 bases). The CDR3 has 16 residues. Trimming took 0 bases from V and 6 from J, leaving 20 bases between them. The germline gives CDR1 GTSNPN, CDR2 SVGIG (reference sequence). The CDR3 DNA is TGTGCCTGGAGTGTCGAACAGGGCTTTTTTTTGGATGGCTACACCTTC. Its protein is CAWSVEQGFFLDGYTF.

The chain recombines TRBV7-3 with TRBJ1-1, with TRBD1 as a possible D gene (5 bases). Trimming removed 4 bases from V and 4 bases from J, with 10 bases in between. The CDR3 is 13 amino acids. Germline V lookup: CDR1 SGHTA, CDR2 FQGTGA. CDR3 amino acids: CASSYQGGTEAFF. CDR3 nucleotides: TGTGCCAGCAGCTACCAGGGAGGCACTGAAGCTTTCTTT.

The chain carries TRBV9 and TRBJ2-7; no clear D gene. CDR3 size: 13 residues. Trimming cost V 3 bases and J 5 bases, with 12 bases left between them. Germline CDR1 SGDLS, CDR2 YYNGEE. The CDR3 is CASSARYWDEQYF. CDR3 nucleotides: TGTGCCAGCAGCGCCCGCTATTGGGACGAGCAGTACTTC.